Included here is one TCR beta chain sequence, with context. Trimming cost V 0 bases and J 1 base; bases outside gene matches: 1. This CDR3 has 16 amino acids. Germline lookup yields CDR1 SGHRS and CDR2 YFSETQ. Original handling: Reference gene primer amplification gave estimated nucleated cell counts. Measured with immunoSEQ multiplex PCR; TCRdb has only the in-frame clones, and not every one. V, J and clone size are those of that table, while D and trimming were read from the DNA. The sample consists of some 70,000 clones, roughly 77% of them appearing once. The data originate from a study of blood T cell repertoires in COVID-19. Study overall: Whether acute or convalescent, the COVID-19 samples came from the United States, Italy and Spain. Sample material is recorded as cDNA or gDNA derived from T cells, B-cell-depleted T cells, or PBMCs.

What was sequenced was peripheral blood. This TCR was sampled from a woman in her 70s with acute or convalescent COVID-19. V and J are TRBV5-1 and TRBJ2-5; 12 positions match TRBD1. This CDR3 reads CASSLGGQGAQETQYF. CDR3 bases: TGCGCCAGCAGCTTGGGGGGACAGGGGGCCCAAGAGACCCAGTACTTC.